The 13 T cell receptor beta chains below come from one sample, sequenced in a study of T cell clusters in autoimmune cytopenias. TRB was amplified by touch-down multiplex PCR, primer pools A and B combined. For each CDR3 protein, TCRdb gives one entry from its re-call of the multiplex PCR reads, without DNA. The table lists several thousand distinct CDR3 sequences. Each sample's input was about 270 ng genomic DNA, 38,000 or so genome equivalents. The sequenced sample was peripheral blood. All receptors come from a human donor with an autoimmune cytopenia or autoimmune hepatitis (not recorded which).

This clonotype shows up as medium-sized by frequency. The CDR3 sequence: CASSSPDLYEQYF. This chain links TRBV6-6 with TRBJ2-7; TCRdb returns TRBD1, unconfirmable since there is no DNA. The V gene's germline CDR1 is MNHNY and CDR2 SVGAGI (reference sequence). The CDR3 loop spans 13 amino acids.

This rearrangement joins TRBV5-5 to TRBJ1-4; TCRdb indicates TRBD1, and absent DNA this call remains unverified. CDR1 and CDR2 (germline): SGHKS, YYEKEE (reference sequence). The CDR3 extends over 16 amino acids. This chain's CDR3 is CASSLEGGSTNEKLFF.

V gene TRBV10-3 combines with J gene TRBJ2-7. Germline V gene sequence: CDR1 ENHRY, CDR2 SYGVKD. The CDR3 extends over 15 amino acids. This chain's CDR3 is CAISGGQHTPYEQYF.

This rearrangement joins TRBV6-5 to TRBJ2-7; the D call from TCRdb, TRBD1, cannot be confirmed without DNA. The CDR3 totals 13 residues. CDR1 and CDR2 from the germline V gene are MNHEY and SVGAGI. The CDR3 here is CASSRTGTHEQYF.

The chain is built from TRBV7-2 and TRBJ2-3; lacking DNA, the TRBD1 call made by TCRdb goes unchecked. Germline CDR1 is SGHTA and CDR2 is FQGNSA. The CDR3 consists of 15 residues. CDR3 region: CASSPRPGFTDTQYF.

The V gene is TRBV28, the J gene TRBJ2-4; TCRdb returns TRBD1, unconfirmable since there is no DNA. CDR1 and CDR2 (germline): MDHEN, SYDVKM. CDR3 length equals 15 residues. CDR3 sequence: CASSPRGQGVDIQYF.

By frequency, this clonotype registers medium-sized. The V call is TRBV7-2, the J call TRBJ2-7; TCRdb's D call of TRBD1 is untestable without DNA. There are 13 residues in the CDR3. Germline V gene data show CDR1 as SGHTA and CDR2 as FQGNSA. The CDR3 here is CASSMGRNYEQYF.

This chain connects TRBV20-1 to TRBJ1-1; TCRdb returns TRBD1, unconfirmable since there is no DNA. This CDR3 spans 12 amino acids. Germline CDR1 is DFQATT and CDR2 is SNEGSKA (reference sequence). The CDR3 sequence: CSARDPGTEAFF.

Here the CDR3 reads CASSPFGDEQYF. The gene calls are TRBV28 and TRBJ2-7. The CDR3 spans 12 residues. CDR1 and CDR2 (germline): MDHEN, SYDVKM. Supplemented by reference TRBV28 and TRBJ2-7, the full variable domain reads DVKVTQSSRYLVKRTGEKVFLECVQDMDHENMFWYRQDPGLGLRLIYFSYDVKMKEKGDIPEGYSVSREKKERFSLILESASTNQTSMYLCASSPFGDEQYFGPGTRLTVT.

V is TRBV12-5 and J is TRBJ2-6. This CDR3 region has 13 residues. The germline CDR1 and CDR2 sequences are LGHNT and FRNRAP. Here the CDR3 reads CASAPSGANVLTF.

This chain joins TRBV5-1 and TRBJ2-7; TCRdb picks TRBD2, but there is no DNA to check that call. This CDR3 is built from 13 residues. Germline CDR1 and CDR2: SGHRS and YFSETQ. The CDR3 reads CASSSDGGNEQYF. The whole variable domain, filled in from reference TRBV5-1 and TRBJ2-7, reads KAGVTQTPRYLIKTRGQQVTLSCSPISGHRSVSWYQQTPGQGLQFLFEYFSETQRNKGNFPGRFSGRQFSNSRSEMNVSTLELGDSALYLCASSSDGGNEQYFGPGTRLTVT.

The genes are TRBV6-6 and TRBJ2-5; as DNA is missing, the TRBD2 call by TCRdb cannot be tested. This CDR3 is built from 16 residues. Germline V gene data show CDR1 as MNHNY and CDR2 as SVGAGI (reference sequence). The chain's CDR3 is CASSGLSGGAGETQYF.

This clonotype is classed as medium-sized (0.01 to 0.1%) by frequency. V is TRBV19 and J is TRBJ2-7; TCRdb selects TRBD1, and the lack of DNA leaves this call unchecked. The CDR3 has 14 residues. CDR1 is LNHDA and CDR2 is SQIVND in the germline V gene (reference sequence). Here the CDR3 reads CASRDSRQSYEQYF.